The rows below give T cell receptor beta chains drawn from one sample of a study of glioma-infiltrating T cells after dendritic cell vaccination. Some clones are missing from TCRdb's copy, which holds only in-frame ones; the method was immunoSEQ multiplex PCR. Altogether under 100,000 clones are present, about 84% being singletons, with the ten largest covering about 3.2%. The sample consisted of blood, taken before dendritic cell vaccination. The receptors were sampled from a human donor with glioblastoma. CDR3s include the opening cysteine and the closing phenylalanine or tryptophan. A D gene is named only where the DNA matches it firmly. Size is stated for part of the rows, as once, few or many counts, or as a class when the clone is expanded.

-	TRBJ2-7	TRBV5-1	-	CASSLVGQPQGYEQYF	TGCGCCAGCAGCTTGGTGGGGCAGCCACAGGGATACGAGCAGTACTTC
-	TRBJ2-7	TRBV29-1	-	CSVVVATYEQYF	TGCAGCGTTGTGGTCGCTACCTACGAGCAGTACTTC
-	TRBJ2-5	TRBV7-2	-	CASSLLGWGLPRSQYF	TGTGCCAGCAGCTTACTTGGGTGGGGCCTTCCACGGAGTCAGTACTTC
once	TRBJ1-1	TRBV19	TRBD1	CASSPGGQGGTEAFF	TGTGCCAGTAGTCCCGGAGGACAGGGGGGGACTGAAGCTTTCTTT
-	TRBJ1-2	TRBV2	TRBD1	CTSSDRGGNYGYTF	TGTACCAGCAGCGACAGGGGGGGAAACTATGGCTACACCTTC
-	TRBJ2-5	TRBV19	-	CASSRDYQETQYF	TGTGCCAGTAGTCGGGACTACCAAGAGACCCAGTACTTC
-	TRBJ2-3	TRBV6-1	-	CASRQGFSTDTQYF	TGTGCCAGCAGACAGGGATTCAGCACAGATACGCAGTATTTT
-	TRBJ1-1	TRBV6-1	-	CASSAFNRENTEAFF	TGTGCCAGCAGTGCTTTTAACAGGGAGAACACTGAAGCTTTCTTT
-	TRBJ1-2	TRBV5-6	-	CASSLGQGLNYGYTF	TGTGCCAGCAGCTTGGGTCAGGGGCTTAACTATGGCTACACCTTC
-	TRBJ1-1	TRBV5-1	-	CASGRGNTEAFF	TGCGCCAGCGGGAGGGGGAACACTGAAGCTTTCTTT
-	TRBJ2-5	TRBV27	-	CASSSPHPQYF	TGTGCCAGCAGTTCCCCCCATCCCCAGTACTTC
-	TRBJ1-1	TRBV27	-	CASSLSGGVSTEAFF	TGTGCCAGCAGTTTATCGGGAGGGGTGAGCACTGAAGCTTTCTTT
many	TRBJ1-5	TRBV6-5	-	CASRAATSRGQPQHF	TGTGCCAGCAGGGCAGCAACAAGCAGAGGTCAGCCCCAGCATTTT
-	TRBJ2-4	TRBV11-3	-	CASSEGVDIQYF	TGTGCCAGCAGCGAGGGGGTTGACATTCAGTACTTC
once	TRBJ2-5	TRBV6-1	TRBD1	CASSALTGAQETQYF	TGTGCCAGCAGTGCTTTGACAGGGGCCCAAGAGACCCAGTACTTC
-	TRBJ2-5	TRBV5-4	-	CASSLAGGLQETQYF	TGTGCCAGCAGCTTGGCCGGGGGACTCCAAGAGACCCAGTACTTC
-	TRBJ2-3	TRBV13	TRBD2	CASSVGDYSTDTQYF	TGTGCCAGCAGCGTCGGGGACTATAGCACAGATACGCAGTATTTT
-	TRBJ1-2	TRBV6-5	-	CASKVVAGNGYTF	TGTGCCAGCAAGGTAGTGGCAGGGAATGGCTACACCTTC
-	TRBJ2-4	TRBV12-5	-	CASARGGVGNIQYF	TGTGCTAGTGCTCGAGGGGGGGTTGGAAACATTCAGTACTTC
-	TRBJ1-2	TRBV7-9	-	CASSLDSWVGYTF	TGTGCCAGCAGCTTGGACAGTTGGGTCGGCTACACCTTC
-	TRBJ1-1	TRBV7-2	TRBD1	CASSYARTGGTEAFF	TGTGCCAGCAGCTATGCCCGTACAGGGGGCACTGAAGCTTTCTTT
-	TRBJ2-7	TRBV6-4	TRBD1	CASSPDRESYEQYF	TGTGCCAGCAGCCCAGACAGGGAATCCTACGAGCAGTACTTC
-	TRBJ1-5	TRBV19	TRBD1	CASRGDRGNQPQHF	TGTGCCAGTAGGGGGGACAGGGGCAATCAGCCCCAGCATTTT
-	TRBJ1-2	TRBV5-1	TRBD1	CASSQQGGNYGYTF	TGCGCCAGCAGCCAACAGGGGGGTAACTATGGCTACACCTTC
-	TRBJ2-7	TRBV7-9	TRBD1	CASSRGQGFHEQYF	TGTGCCAGCAGCCGGGGACAGGGGTTCCACGAGCAGTACTTC
-	TRBJ2-7	TRBV13	-	CASSSPPLASSSYEQYF	TGTGCCAGCAGCTCACCCCCTCTAGCTTCGAGTTCCTACGAGCAGTACTTC
-	TRBJ2-3	TRBV7-3	TRBD2	CASSSGLAGGVDTQYF	TGTGCCAGCAGCTCCGGACTAGCGGGAGGTGTAGATACGCAGTATTTT
few	TRBJ1-4	TRBV5-1	-	CASSLERGEEKLFF	TGCGCCAGCAGCTTGGAAAGGGGTGAGGAAAAACTGTTTTTT
-	TRBJ2-3	TRBV5-1	TRBD2	CASSLSGAETDTQYF	TGCGCCAGCAGCTTAAGCGGGGCCGAAACAGATACGCAGTATTTT
-	TRBJ2-3	TRBV6-1	-	CASSELGPYTDTQYF	TGTGCCAGCAGCGAACTGGGGCCGTACACAGATACGCAGTATTTT
-	TRBJ2-7	TRBV29-1	TRBD2	CSGARGGGLGSYEQYF	TGCAGCGGGGCTCGGGGGGGTGGGCTCGGGTCCTACGAGCAGTACTTC
-	TRBJ2-7	TRBV11-2	TRBD1	CASSYGQAVVSEQYF	TGTGCCAGCAGCTACGGACAGGCCGTCGTGTCCGAGCAGTACTTC
-	TRBJ2-5	TRBV5-4	TRBD2	CASSSGLAEETQYF	TGTGCCAGCAGCTCAGGACTAGCGGAAGAGACCCAGTACTTC
-	TRBJ2-1	TRBV2	TRBD1	CASRGDSNEQFF	TGTGCCAGCAGAGGGGACAGCAATGAGCAGTTCTTC
once	TRBJ1-1	TRBV29-1	-	CSVHPYRDTEAFF	TGCAGCGTGCACCCTTACAGGGACACTGAAGCTTTCTTT
-	TRBJ2-5	TRBV6-5	-	CASTPGLNPSETQYF	TGTGCCAGCACTCCGGGACTTAACCCCTCGGAGACCCAGTACTTC
-	TRBJ1-1	TRBV5-1	-	CASSLGRYSTEAFF	TGCGCCAGCAGCTTGGGGCGGTATTCCACTGAAGCTTTCTTT
-	TRBJ2-5	TRBV11-2	TRBD1	CASSLNRGQETQYF	TGTGCCAGCAGCTTAAACAGGGGGCAAGAGACCCAGTACTTC
-	TRBJ2-7	TRBV5-6	-	CASSYQTAYEQYF	TGTGCCAGCAGCTACCAGACAGCCTACGAGCAGTACTTC
-	TRBJ2-7	TRBV6-5	TRBD1	CASSYQPGQGDEQYF	TGTGCCAGCAGTTATCAACCGGGACAGGGAGACGAGCAGTACTTC
-	TRBJ2-3	TRBV21-1	-	CASATSGCADTQYF	TGTGCCAGCGCGACTAGCGGGTGTGCAGATACGCAGTATTTT
once	TRBJ1-2	TRBV11-3	-	CASSLGQGRGYTF	TGTGCCAGCAGCTTAGGACAAGGAAGGGGCTACACCTTC
-	TRBJ2-7	TRBV29-1	-	CSVVPERGGGYEQYF	TGCAGCGTTGTTCCCGAGAGGGGGGGAGGTTACGAGCAGTACTTC
-	TRBJ2-7	TRBV10-1	-	CASSKDTNSYEQYF	TGCGCCAGCAGCAAGGACACTAATTCCTACGAGCAGTACTTC
-	TRBJ2-1	TRBV4-3	-	CASSRERAESQFF	TGCGCCAGCAGCCGAGAGAGGGCCGAATCGCAGTTCTTC
-	TRBJ2-7	TRBV14	-	CASSQGGLGYEQYF	TGTGCCAGCAGCCAAGGTGGACTCGGGTACGAGCAGTACTTC
-	TRBJ1-1	TRBV15	TRBD1	CATRRQGLVNTEAFF	TGTGCCACCAGACGACAGGGGTTGGTGAACACTGAAGCTTTCTTT
few	TRBJ2-3	TRBV10-3	TRBD2	CAISPGGDIGTDTQYF	TGTGCCATCTCCCCGGGGGGGGACATAGGCACAGATACGCAGTATTTT
-	TRBJ1-2	TRBV28	-	CASSLGGNYGYTF	TGTGCCAGCAGTTTAGGAGGGAACTATGGCTACACCTTC
-	TRBJ2-3	TRBV9	TRBD2	CASSVKREGRITDTQYF	TGTGCCAGCAGCGTAAAACGGGAGGGCCGGATTACAGATACGCAGTATTTT
-	TRBJ2-1	TRBV29-1	-	CSVASVWNEQFF	TGCAGCGTTGCTAGCGTGTGGAATGAGCAGTTCTTC
-	TRBJ2-1	TRBV11-2	-	CASRERVRGNEQFF	TGTGCCAGCAGGGAGAGGGTCCGAGGGAATGAGCAGTTCTTC
-	TRBJ2-5	TRBV15	-	CATSRREETQYF	TGTGCCACCAGCCGGCGGGAAGAGACCCAGTACTTC